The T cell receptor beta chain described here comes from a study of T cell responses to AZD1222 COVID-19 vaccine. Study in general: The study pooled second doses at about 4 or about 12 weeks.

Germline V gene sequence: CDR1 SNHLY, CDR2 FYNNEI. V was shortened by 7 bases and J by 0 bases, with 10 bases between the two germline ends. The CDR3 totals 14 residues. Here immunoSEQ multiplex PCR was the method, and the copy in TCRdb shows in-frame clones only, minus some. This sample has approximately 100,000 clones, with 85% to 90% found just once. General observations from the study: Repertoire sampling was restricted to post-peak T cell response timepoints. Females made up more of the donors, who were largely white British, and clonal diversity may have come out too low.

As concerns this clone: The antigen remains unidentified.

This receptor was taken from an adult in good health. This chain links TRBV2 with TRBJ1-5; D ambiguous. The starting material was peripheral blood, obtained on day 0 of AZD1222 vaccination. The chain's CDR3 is CASTRAYSNQPQHF. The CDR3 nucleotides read TGTGCCAGCACGAGGGCTTATAGCAATCAGCCCCAGCATTTT.